The T cell receptor (beta chain) under discussion was sequenced for a study of CD4+ T cells in melanoma. Study results and limitations: Neoantigen-specific CD4+ T cells in melanoma reportedly had diverse differentiation states. CD8+ T cell, macrophage and B cell function reportedly correlated with neoantigen-specific CD4+ T cells.

The protocol was immunoSEQ multiplex PCR, while the TCRdb copy is restricted to in-frame clones and leaves out a portion. The table lists around 130,000 clones, about 90% of them singletons. Regarding this clone: Its antigen is still unknown.

Germline lookup yields CDR1 MNHEY and CDR2 SVGAGI. The CDR3 covers 11 residues. The germline V and J ends were trimmed by 7 bases and 4 bases, with 5 bases remaining between them. This TCR was recovered from a human donor with melanoma. The chain carries TRBV6-5 and TRBJ1-3; no clear D. CDR3 coding DNA: TGTGCCAGCACCACGGGAAACACCATATATTTT. This encodes CASTTGNTIYF.